This is a list of T cell receptor beta chains from one sample in a study of brain T cells in children with intractable seizures. Produced via immunoSEQ multiplex PCR; TCRdb's table is partial and in-frame only. The data show approximately 41,000 clones, about nine tenths seen once. Sequences were derived from peripheral blood, sampled at surgery. These receptors originate from a girl aged 2-10 years with tuberous sclerosis and intractable seizures. The CDR3 runs from the conserved cysteine through the conserved F or W. D genes are given only for firm matches. Part of the rows lack a size; the others show once, few, many or a class for expanded clones.

>.|TRBV11-2|TRBJ2-2|.
CASSFRDTISGELFF
TGTGCCAGCAGCTTTCGGGACACCATTTCCGGGGAGCTGTTTTTT
>.|TRBV6-5|TRBJ1-2|TRBD1
CASSYQWTGSGYGYTF
TGTGCCAGCAGTTACCAATGGACAGGGTCAGGATATGGCTACACCTTC
>once|TRBV24-1|TRBJ1-5|.
CATSDSRQGNQPQHF
TGTGCCACCAGTGATTCACGGCAGGGGAATCAGCCCCAGCATTTT
>.|TRBV18|TRBJ1-2|TRBD1
CASSSGQHGYTF
TGTGCCAGCTCATCGGGACAGCATGGCTACACCTTC
>.|TRBV5-1|TRBJ1-1|.
CASSLDFYPNTEAFF
TGCGCCAGCAGCTTGGACTTTTACCCGAACACTGAAGCTTTCTTT
>.|TRBV5-4|TRBJ1-2|.
CASSSTGPFYGYTF
TGTGCCAGCAGCTCGACAGGTCCCTTCTATGGCTACACCTTC
>.|TRBV5-5|TRBJ1-1|.
CASSLVQVGTEAFF
TGTGCCAGCAGCTTGGTTCAGGTAGGCACTGAAGCTTTCTTT
>once|TRBV5-1|TRBJ1-1|.
CASSRTTGMNTEAFF
TGCGCCAGCAGCCGGACAACGGGTATGAACACTGAAGCTTTCTTT
>.|TRBV6-1|TRBJ1-4|.
CASSENSARNEKLFF
TGTGCCAGCAGTGAAAACTCCGCGAGGAATGAAAAACTGTTTTTT
>.|TRBV5-1|TRBJ2-1|.
CASSLGAKFTEEQFF
TGCGCCAGCAGCTTGGGGGCTAAGTTCACGGAAGAGCAGTTCTTC
>.|TRBV5-4|TRBJ2-7|TRBD1
CASSAPTGGSYEQYF
TGTGCCAGCAGCGCCCCGACAGGGGGTTCCTACGAGCAGTACTTC
>.|TRBV5-8|TRBJ2-5|.
CASSLSGKYQETQYF
TGTGCCAGCAGCTTGTCCGGGAAGTACCAAGAGACCCAGTACTTC
>.|TRBV28|TRBJ1-5|TRBD1
CASSFGGDRGNQPQHF
TGTGCCAGCAGTTTTGGGGGGGACAGGGGCAATCAGCCCCAGCATTTT
>.|TRBV12-3/TRBV12-4|TRBJ2-7|TRBD1
CASRPGQAEQYF
TGTGCCAGCAGACCGGGACAGGCCGAGCAGTACTTC
>.|TRBV9|TRBJ2-7|.
CASSVTMGDYEQYF
TGTGCCAGCAGCGTGACAATGGGGGACTACGAGCAGTACTTC
>few|TRBV7-8|TRBJ2-1|TRBD2
CASRLYSGGDNEQFF
TGTGCCAGCAGATTATATAGCGGGGGGGATAATGAGCAGTTCTTC
>.|TRBV24-1|TRBJ2-5|TRBD1
CATSDPGQGGRETQYF
TGTGCCACCAGTGATCCGGGACAGGGAGGGAGAGAGACCCAGTACTTC
>.|TRBV27|TRBJ1-6|.
CASSAGDLNSPLHF
TGTGCCAGCAGCGCAGGGGATCTGAATTCACCCCTCCACTTT
>.|TRBV5-4|TRBJ1-4|.
CASSRDRMNEKLFF
TGTGCCAGCAGCCGCGACAGGATGAATGAAAAACTGTTTTTT
>.|TRBV3-1/TRBV3-2|TRBJ2-4|TRBD2
CASSQEAGGLNIQYF
TGTGCCAGCAGCCAAGAAGCGGGGGGGCTAAACATTCAGTACTTC
>.|TRBV4-1|TRBJ2-1|.
CASSQEIRGVAYNEQFF
TGCGCCAGCAGCCAAGAAATCAGGGGAGTAGCCTACAATGAGCAGTTCTTC
>.|TRBV19|TRBJ1-1|TRBD1
CASSMPRDREPNTEAFF
TGTGCCAGTAGTATGCCCCGGGACAGAGAACCGAACACTGAAGCTTTCTTT
>.|TRBV2|TRBJ1-5|.
CASNTLRQPQHF
TGTGCCAGCAACACGTTACGTCAGCCCCAGCATTTT
>few|TRBV29-1|TRBJ1-1|.
CSVVHTEAFF
TGCAGCGTTGTACACACTGAAGCTTTCTTT
>.|TRBV13|TRBJ2-3|TRBD2
CASSLVRTSGTLGDTQYF
TGTGCCAGCAGCTTAGTGAGGACTAGCGGGACCCTGGGAGATACGCAGTATTTT
>.|TRBV7-9|TRBJ2-2|.
CASSFSSEHSNTGELFF
TGTGCCAGCAGCTTTAGTTCCGAACATTCAAACACCGGGGAGCTGTTTTTT
>.|TRBV4-1|TRBJ1-6|.
CASSQHLQGRDNSPLHF
TGCGCCAGCAGCCAGCACTTACAGGGCCGGGATAATTCACCCCTCCACTTT
>.|TRBV29-1|TRBJ1-2|.
CSVEQVANYGYTF
TGCAGCGTTGAACAGGTAGCTAACTATGGCTACACCTTC
>.|TRBV24-1|TRBJ1-2|TRBD1
CATSDPRTGSGYTF
TGTGCCACCAGTGATCCCCGGACAGGGAGCGGCTACACCTTC
>.|TRBV5-5|TRBJ1-2|.
CASSPDAGTYGYTF
TGTGCCAGCAGCCCCGATGCGGGAACCTATGGCTACACCTTC